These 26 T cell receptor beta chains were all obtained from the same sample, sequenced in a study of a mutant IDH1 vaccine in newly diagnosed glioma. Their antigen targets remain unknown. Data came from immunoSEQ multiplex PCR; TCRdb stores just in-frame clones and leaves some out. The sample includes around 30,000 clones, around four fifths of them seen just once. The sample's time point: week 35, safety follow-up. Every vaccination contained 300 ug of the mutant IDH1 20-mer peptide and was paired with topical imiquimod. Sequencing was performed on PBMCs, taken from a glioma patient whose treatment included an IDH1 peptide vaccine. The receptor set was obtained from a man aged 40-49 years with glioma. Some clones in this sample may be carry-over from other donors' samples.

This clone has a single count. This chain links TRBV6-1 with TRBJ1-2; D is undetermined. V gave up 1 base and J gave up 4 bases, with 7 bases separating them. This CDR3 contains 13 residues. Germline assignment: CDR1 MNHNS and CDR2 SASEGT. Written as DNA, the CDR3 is TGTGCCAGCAGTGAAGAGACACTCTATGGCTACACCTTC. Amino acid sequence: CASSEETLYGYTF.

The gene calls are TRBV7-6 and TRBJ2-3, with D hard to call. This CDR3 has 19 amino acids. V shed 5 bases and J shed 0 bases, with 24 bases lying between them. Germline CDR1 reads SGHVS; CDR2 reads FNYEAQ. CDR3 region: CASSPKPDSDHPSTDTQYF. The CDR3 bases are TGTGCCAGCAGCCCCAAACCAGATTCGGACCACCCTAGCACAGATACGCAGTATTTT. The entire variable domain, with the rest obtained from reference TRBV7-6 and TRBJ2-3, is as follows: GAGVSQSPRYKVTKRGQDVALRCDPISGHVSLYWYRQALGQGPEFLTYFNYEAQQDKSGLPNDRFSAERPEGSISTLTIQRTEQRDSAMYRCASSPKPDSDHPSTDTQYFGPGTRLTVL.

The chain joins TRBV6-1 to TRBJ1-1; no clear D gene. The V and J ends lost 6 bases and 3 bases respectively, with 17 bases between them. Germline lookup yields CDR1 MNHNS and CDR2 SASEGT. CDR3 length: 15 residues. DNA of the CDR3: TGTGCCAGCAGCCTCGGGATGGGCGGATACACTGAAGCTTTCTTT. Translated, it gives CASSLGMGGYTEAFF.

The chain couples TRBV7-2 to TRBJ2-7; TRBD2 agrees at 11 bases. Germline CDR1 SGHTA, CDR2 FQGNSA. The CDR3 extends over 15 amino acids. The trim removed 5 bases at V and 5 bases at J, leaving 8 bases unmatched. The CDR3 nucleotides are TGTGCCAGCAGCCGGATAGCGGGGGGGCCCCACGAGCAGTACTTC. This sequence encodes CASSRIAGGPHEQYF.

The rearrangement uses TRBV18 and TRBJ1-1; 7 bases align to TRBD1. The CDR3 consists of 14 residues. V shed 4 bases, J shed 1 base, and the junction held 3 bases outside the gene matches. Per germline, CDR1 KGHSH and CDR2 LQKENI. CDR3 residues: CASSLGTENTEAFF. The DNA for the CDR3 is TGTGCCAGCTCACTAGGGACAGAGAACACTGAAGCTTTCTTT.

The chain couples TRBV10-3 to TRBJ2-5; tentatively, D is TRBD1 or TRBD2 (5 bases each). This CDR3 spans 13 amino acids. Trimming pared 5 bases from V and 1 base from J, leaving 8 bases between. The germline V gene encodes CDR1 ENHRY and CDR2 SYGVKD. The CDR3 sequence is CAISRDGQETQYF. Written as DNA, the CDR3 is TGTGCCATCAGTCGGGACGGCCAAGAGACCCAGTACTTC.

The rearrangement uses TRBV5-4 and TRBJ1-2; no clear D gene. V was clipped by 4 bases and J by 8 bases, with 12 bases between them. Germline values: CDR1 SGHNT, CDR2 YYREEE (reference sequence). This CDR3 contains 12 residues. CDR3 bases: TGTGCCAGCAGCCCAGAGAGTTACGGCTACACCTTC. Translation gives CASSPESYGYTF. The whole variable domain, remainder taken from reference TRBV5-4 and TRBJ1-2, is ETGVTQSPTHLIKTRGQQVTLRCSSQSGHNTVSWYQQALGQGPQFIFQYYREEENGRGNFPPRFSGLQFPNYSSELNVNALELDDSALYLCASSPESYGYTFGSGTRLTVV.

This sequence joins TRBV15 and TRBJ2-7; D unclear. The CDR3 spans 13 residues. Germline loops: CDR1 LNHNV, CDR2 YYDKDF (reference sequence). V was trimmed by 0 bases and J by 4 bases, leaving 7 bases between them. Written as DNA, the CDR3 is TGTGCCACCAGCAGAGATGCAGGTTACGAGCAGTACTTC. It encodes CATSRDAGYEQYF.

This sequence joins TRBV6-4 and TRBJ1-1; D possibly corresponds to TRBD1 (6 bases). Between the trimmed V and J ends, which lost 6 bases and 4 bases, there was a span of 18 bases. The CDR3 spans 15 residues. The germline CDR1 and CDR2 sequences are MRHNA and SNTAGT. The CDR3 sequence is CASSPRGSGVTEAFF. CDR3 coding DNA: TGTGCCAGCAGCCCGCGGGGTTCAGGGGTCACTGAAGCTTTCTTT.

The DNA of the CDR3 is TGTGCCAGCAGCTTGGGAGGGGGCTCTGACTATGGCTACACCTTC. Its protein is CASSLGGGSDYGYTF. The chain employs TRBV5-4 and TRBJ1-2, with 7 bases aligning to TRBD1. Trimming cost V 0 bases and J 3 bases; bases outside gene matches: 5. The CDR3 is made up of 15 amino acids. In germline, CDR1 is SGHNT, CDR2 YYREEE (reference sequence).

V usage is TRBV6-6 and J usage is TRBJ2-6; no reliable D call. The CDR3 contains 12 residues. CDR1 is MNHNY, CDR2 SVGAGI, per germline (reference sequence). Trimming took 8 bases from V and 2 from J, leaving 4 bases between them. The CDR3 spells CASSPGANVLTF. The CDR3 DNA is TGTGCCAGCTCCCCTGGGGCCAACGTCCTGACTTTC.

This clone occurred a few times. CDR3 sequence reads: CASRRTERDEKLFF. CDR3 nucleotide sequence: TGTGCCAGCAGGAGGACAGAGCGTGACGAAAAACTGTTTTTT. The genes are TRBV2 and TRBJ1-4, with D maybe TRBD1 (6 bases). V was shortened by 6 bases and J by 8 bases, with 16 bases between the two germline ends. From germline, CDR1 is SNHLY and CDR2 FYNNEI. The CDR3 extends over 14 amino acids.

CDR3 in DNA: TGTGCCAGCAGCTCCGGACTAGCTCACTACGAGCAGTACTTC. Encoded protein: CASSSGLAHYEQYF. The chain has TRBV13 and TRBJ2-7; 8 bases fit TRBD2. Unmatched junction bases numbered 5, after V lost 4 bases and J lost 3 bases. In germline, CDR1 is PRHDT, CDR2 FYEKMQ (reference sequence). The CDR3 has 14 amino acids.

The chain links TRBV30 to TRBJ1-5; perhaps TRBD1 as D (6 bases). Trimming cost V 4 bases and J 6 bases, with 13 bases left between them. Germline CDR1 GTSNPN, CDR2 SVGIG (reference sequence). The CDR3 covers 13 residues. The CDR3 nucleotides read TGTGCCTGGACGGGGGGCGGGGGTCAGCCCCAGCATTTT. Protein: CAWTGGGGQPQHF.

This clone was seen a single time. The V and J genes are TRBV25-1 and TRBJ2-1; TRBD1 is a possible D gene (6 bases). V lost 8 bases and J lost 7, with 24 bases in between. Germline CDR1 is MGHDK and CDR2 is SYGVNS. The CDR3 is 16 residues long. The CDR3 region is CASSPWSQGFLNEQFF. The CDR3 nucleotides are TGTGCCAGCTCCCCGTGGAGCCAGGGGTTCTTGAATGAGCAGTTCTTC. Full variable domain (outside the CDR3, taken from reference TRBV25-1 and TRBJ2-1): EADIYQTPRYLVIGTGKKITLECSQTMGHDKMYWYQQDPGMELHLIHYSYGVNSTEKGDLSSESTVSRIRTEHFPLTLESARPSHTSQYLCASSPWSQGFLNEQFFGPGTRLTVL.

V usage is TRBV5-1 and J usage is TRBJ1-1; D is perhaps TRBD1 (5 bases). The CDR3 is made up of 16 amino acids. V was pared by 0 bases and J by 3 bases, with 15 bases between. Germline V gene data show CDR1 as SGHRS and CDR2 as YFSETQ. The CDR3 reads CASSLAGGFWYTEAFF. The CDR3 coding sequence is TGCGCCAGCAGCTTGGCCGGGGGGTTCTGGTACACTGAAGCTTTCTTT.

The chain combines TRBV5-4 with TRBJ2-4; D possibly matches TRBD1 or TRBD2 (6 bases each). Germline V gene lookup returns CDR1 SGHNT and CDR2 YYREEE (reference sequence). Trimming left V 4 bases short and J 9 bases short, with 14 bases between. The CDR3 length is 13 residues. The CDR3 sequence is CASSKTKGGIQYF. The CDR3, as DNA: TGTGCCAGCAGCAAAACGAAGGGGGGCATTCAGTACTTC. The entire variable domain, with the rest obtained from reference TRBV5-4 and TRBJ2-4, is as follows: ETGVTQSPTHLIKTRGQQVTLRCSSQSGHNTVSWYQQALGQGPQFIFQYYREEENGRGNFPPRFSGLQFPNYSSELNVNALELDDSALYLCASSKTKGGIQYFGAGTRLSVL.

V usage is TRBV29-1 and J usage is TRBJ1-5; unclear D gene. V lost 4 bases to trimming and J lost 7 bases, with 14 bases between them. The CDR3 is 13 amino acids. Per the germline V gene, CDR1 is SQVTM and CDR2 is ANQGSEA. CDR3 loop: CSVGAAAGQPQHF. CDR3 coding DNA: TGCAGCGTTGGCGCGGCAGCCGGGCAGCCCCAGCATTTT.

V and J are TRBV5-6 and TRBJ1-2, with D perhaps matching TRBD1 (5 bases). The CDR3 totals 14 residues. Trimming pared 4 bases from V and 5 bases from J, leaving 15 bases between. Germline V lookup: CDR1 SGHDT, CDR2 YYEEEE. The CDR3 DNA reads TGTGCCAGCAGCCGGACGGGGGTGAGGTATGGCTACACCTTC. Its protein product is CASSRTGVRYGYTF.

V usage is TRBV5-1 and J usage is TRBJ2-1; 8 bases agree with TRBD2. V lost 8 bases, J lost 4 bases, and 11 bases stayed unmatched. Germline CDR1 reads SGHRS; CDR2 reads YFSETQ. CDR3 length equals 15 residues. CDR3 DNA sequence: TGCGCCAGTATCGGGGGGGCCTCCGTTTACAATGAGCAGTTCTTC. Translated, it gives CASIGGASVYNEQFF.

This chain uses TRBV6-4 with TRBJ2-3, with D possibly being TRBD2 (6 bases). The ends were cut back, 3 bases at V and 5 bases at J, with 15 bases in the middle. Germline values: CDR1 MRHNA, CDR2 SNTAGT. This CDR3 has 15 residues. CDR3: CASSEAGKGGDTQYF. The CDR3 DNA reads TGTGCCAGCAGTGAGGCGGGGAAGGGAGGAGATACGCAGTATTTT.

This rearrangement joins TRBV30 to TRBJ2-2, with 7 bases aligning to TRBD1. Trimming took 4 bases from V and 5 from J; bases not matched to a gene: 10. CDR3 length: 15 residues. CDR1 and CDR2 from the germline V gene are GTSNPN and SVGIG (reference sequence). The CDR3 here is CAWTRQGGRTGELFF. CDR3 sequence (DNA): TGTGCCTGGACCCGACAGGGCGGTCGAACCGGGGAGCTGTTTTTT.

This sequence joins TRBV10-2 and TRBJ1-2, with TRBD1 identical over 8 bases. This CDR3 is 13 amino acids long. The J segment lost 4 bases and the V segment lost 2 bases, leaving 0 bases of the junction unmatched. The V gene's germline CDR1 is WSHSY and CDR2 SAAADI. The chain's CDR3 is CASSETGGYGYTF. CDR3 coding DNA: TGCGCCAGCAGTGAGACAGGGGGCTATGGCTACACCTTC.

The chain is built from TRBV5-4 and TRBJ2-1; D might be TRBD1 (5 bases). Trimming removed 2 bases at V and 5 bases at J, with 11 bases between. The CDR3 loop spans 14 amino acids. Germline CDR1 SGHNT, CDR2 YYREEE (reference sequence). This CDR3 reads CASSLGAQNNEQFF. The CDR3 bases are TGTGCCAGCAGCTTAGGGGCCCAAAACAATGAGCAGTTCTTC.

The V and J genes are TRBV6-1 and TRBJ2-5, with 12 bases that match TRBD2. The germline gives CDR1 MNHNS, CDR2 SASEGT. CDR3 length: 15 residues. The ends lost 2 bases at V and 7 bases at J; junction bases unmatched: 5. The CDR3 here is CASSELAGGPMTQYF. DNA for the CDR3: TGTGCCAGCAGTGAACTAGCGGGGGGGCCGATGACCCAGTACTTC.

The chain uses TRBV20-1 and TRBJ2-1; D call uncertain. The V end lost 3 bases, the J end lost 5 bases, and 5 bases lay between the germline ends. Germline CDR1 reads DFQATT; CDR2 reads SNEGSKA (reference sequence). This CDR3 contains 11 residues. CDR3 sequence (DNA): TGCAGTGCTAGGTGGAACAATGAGCAGTTCTTC. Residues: CSARWNNEQFF.